This T cell receptor beta chain was identified in a study of blood T cell repertoires in COVID-19. Looking at the study overall: PBMCs, B-cell-depleted T cells, or T cells provided the cDNA or gDNA that made up the material.

Per the original methods: Researchers report that nucleated cell counts were estimated from reference gene primer amplification. Sequenced by immunoSEQ multiplex PCR; TCRdb stores in-frame clones only, minus some. V and J calls and clone size follow that table, whereas D and trimming were derived from the DNA. The sample shows about 150,000 clones, roughly nine tenths of them seen only once. This CDR3 is built from 15 residues. Per germline, CDR1 KGHSH and CDR2 LQKENI. V lost 6 bases and J lost 4; bases outside the gene matches: 11. The origin of this receptor is a woman aged 40 to 55 with acute or convalescent COVID-19. This chain uses TRBV18 with TRBJ1-1, with TRBD1 matching 7 bases. The material sequenced was peripheral blood. DNA for the CDR3: TGTGCCAGCTCCCTACTCGGGGACAGAAGCACTGAAGCTTTCTTT. This codes for CASSLLGDRSTEAFF.